These 14 T cell receptor beta chains share one sample of origin, sequenced in a study of CD8 T cells in ankylosing spondylitis. Each CDR3 protein gets one entry after TCRdb re-called the 5' RACE reads with MiXCR. The table has some 340,000 distinct CDR3 sequences, roughly 14% seen once. The sample was blood, either unsorted or a sorted T cell fraction (not recorded which). The receptors stem from a male donor with ankylosing spondylitis or in good health (not recorded which).

The chain combines TRBV21-1 with TRBJ1-2. TRBV21-1 is assigned pseudogene status. The CDR3 has 12 residues. The CDR3 reads CASSKETVGYTF. The CDR3 region has the DNA TGTGCCAGCAGCAAAGAGACGGTGGGCTACACCTTC.

The V gene is TRBV18, the J gene TRBJ2-7; the D gene is possibly TRBD2 (5 bases). The CDR3 is 13 amino acids. CDR1 KGHSH and CDR2 LQKENI come from the germline V gene. V lost 6 bases and J 5 bases, leaving 14 bases between the germline ends. Here the CDR3 DNA reads TGTGCCAGCTCGGACGGGGAACTCCACGAGCAGTACTTC. Amino acid sequence: CASSDGELHEQYF. The full variable domain, with the rest looked up from reference TRBV18 and TRBJ2-7, is NAGVMQNPRHLVRRRGQEARLRCSPMKGHSHVYWYRQLPEEGLKFMVYLQKENIIDESGMPKERFSAEFPKEGPSILRIQQVVRGDSAAYFCASSDGELHEQYFGPGTRLTVT.

A few counts support this clonotype. The genes are TRBV10-3 and TRBJ1-5; D is perhaps TRBD1 (5 bases). Trimming took 0 bases from V and 2 from J, leaving 8 bases between them. The CDR3 covers 15 residues. Germline V gene lookup returns CDR1 ENHRY and CDR2 SYGVKD. Written as DNA, the CDR3 is TGTGCCATCAGTGAGTCGGGGGGTGGCAATCAGCCCCAGCATTTT. Translating it yields CAISESGGGNQPQHF.

V is TRBV20-1 and J is TRBJ2-1, with 9 positions matching TRBD1. Germline V CDR1 and CDR2: DFQATT, SNEGSKA (reference sequence). With 6 bases clipped from V and 6 bases from J, the junction kept 12 bases outside the gene matches. The CDR3 contains 15 residues. The CDR3 is CSADRGQGSFNEQFF. CDR3 coding DNA: TGCAGTGCGGACCGAGGACAGGGGAGTTTCAATGAGCAGTTCTTC.

The chain employs TRBV12-3 or TRBV12-4 and TRBJ1-3; D is ambiguous. This CDR3 contains 15 residues. V dropped 1 base and J dropped 0 bases, with 7 bases sitting between them. The CDR3 loop reads CASSLVGSSGNTIYF. CDR3 DNA: TGTGCCAGCAGTTTAGTCGGTAGCTCTGGAAACACCATATATTTT.

This sequence joins TRBV5-1 and TRBJ1-1; 10 bases are a match to TRBD1. This CDR3 is 16 amino acids long. Germline V gene sequence: CDR1 SGHRS, CDR2 YFSETQ. The V segment lost 0 bases and the J segment 1 base; nucleotides outside the gene matches: 3. The CDR3 here is CASSLAGQGKNTEAFF. DNA for the CDR3: TGCGCCAGCAGCTTGGCGGGACAGGGGAAGAACACTGAAGCTTTCTTT.

This chain links TRBV7-2 with TRBJ1-2, with TRBD1 matching over 8 bases. Per the germline V gene, CDR1 is SGHTA and CDR2 is FQGNSA. The CDR3 sequence is 15 residues long. V trimming: 0 bases; J trimming: 6 bases; junction bases outside the gene matches: 6. The DNA of the CDR3 is TGTGCCAGCAGCTTAGCCTCAGGGGGCGCGAATGGCTACACCTTC. Its protein is CASSLASGGANGYTF.

This clonotype was seen repeatedly, ten times or more. The chain links TRBV12-3 or TRBV12-4 to TRBJ2-3; TRBD2 aligns across 7 bases. The J segment lost 0 bases and the V segment lost 2 bases, leaving 5 bases of the junction unmatched. This CDR3 is built from 16 residues. The CDR3, as DNA: TGTGCCAGCAGTTTAAAAAGCGGGGCTAGCACAGATACGCAGTATTTT. Translating it yields CASSLKSGASTDTQYF.

The rearrangement joins TRBV5-1 to TRBJ1-1; no definite D call. V was clipped by 0 bases and J by 7 bases, with 10 bases between them. The CDR3 consists of 13 residues. The germline gives CDR1 SGHRS, CDR2 YFSETQ. The chain's CDR3 is CASSLEVQFEAFF. Written as DNA, the CDR3 is TGCGCCAGCAGCTTGGAGGTACAGTTTGAAGCTTTCTTT.

This clonotype was recorded many times. The V and J genes are TRBV20-1 and TRBJ1-2, with unresolved D. The V gene lost 0 bases and the J gene lost 8 bases, with 10 bases spanning the gap. The CDR3 has 12 residues. The germline V gene has CDR1 DFQATT and CDR2 SNEGSKA (reference sequence). The CDR3 loop reads CSARDRGYGYTF. The CDR3 coding sequence is TGCAGTGCTAGAGATCGAGGCTACGGCTACACCTTC.

In this sample, this clonotype turned up many times. The gene calls are TRBV5-1 and TRBJ2-3; D perhaps matches TRBD2 (5 bases). The CDR3 is 16 residues long. Germline CDR1 SGHRS, CDR2 YFSETQ. V lost 4 bases to trimming and J lost 5 bases, with 20 bases between them. The chain's CDR3 is CASSLDGGFSGDTQYF. As DNA, the CDR3 is TGCGCCAGCAGCCTGGATGGCGGGTTCAGCGGAGATACGCAGTATTTT.

This clonotype was observed a handful of times. This chain joins TRBV3-1 and TRBJ1-2, with 8 bases that match TRBD1. Trimming took 2 bases from V and 8 from J; bases not matched to a gene: 7. CDR3 size: 14 residues. Per the germline V gene, CDR1 is LGHDT and CDR2 is YNNKEL (reference sequence). In nucleotides, the CDR3 is TGTGCCAGCAGCCAAAGGACAGGGATGAGGGGCTACACCTTC. Translating gives CASSQRTGMRGYTF.

This chain uses TRBV4-1 with TRBJ2-3, with no clear D. Germline CDR1 and CDR2: MGHRA and YSYEKL. V was cut by 2 bases and J by 3 bases, with 12 bases left in between. The length of the CDR3 is 15 residues. The CDR3 DNA reads TGCGCCAGCAGCCAAAGGTTCCTAAGGACAGATACGCAGTATTTT. This encodes CASSQRFLRTDTQYF.

This clonotype was seen a few times. V gene TRBV5-1 combines with J gene TRBJ2-3; D not resolved. Germline lookup yields CDR1 SGHRS and CDR2 YFSETQ. The V end was cut by 3 bases, the J end by 4 bases, with 12 bases between. The length of the CDR3 is 14 residues. Written as DNA, the CDR3 is TGCGCCAGCAGCTCGGGTTTAGGCCCAGATACGCAGTATTTT. Its protein is CASSSGLGPDTQYF.